What follows is one T cell receptor beta chain and its context. Under the authors' procedure: Reference gene primers were amplified, and this amplification served to estimate nucleated cell counts. Only in-frame clones appear in the TCRdb table, and some are missing; sequencing was by immunoSEQ multiplex PCR. V and J calls and clone size are copied from that table; D and trimming were computed from the DNA. Of 60,000 to 80,000 clones listed, about four fifths are singletons. CDR1 is SNHLY and CDR2 is FYNNEI in the germline V gene. The CDR3 is 14 residues long. J gave up 4 bases and V 5 bases, and 7 bases lay outside the gene matches. This sample stems from a study of blood T cell repertoires in COVID-19. Study background: The samples span acute and convalescent COVID-19 from the United States, Italy and Spain. T cells, B-cell-depleted T cells, or PBMCs supplied cDNA or gDNA.

This TCR was sampled from a man in his fifties with active COVID-19. Specimen: peripheral blood. The chain uses TRBV2 and TRBJ2-5, with 7 bases that match TRBD2. CDR3 DNA: TGTGCCAGCAGTTTATCGGGAGGCGGAGAGACCCAGTACTTC. It yields the protein CASSLSGGGETQYF.